A single sample gave rise to the 13 T cell receptor beta chains below, sequenced in a study of blood T cell repertoires in COVID-19. TCRdb keeps only in-frame clones here, not all; method: immunoSEQ multiplex PCR. The sample holds 200,000 to 300,000 clones; around 89% are singletons and the top ten take 2% to 2.5%. Material for sequencing was PBMCs or T cells enriched from blood (not recorded which). These receptors were collected from a woman aged 40 to 49 with acute COVID-19.

The chain employs TRBV2 and TRBJ2-2; maybe TRBD2 (7 bases). V lost 2 bases and J 3 bases, leaving 13 bases between the germline ends. The CDR3 loop spans 16 amino acids. The germline gives CDR1 SNHLY, CDR2 FYNNEI. CDR3 bases: TGTGCCAGCAGTGAACCTAGCGGACAGCACACCGGGGAGCTGTTTTTT. Translating it yields CASSEPSGQHTGELFF.

The chain joins TRBV11-2 to TRBJ2-5; TRBD2 is a possible D gene (5 bases). The CDR3 has 15 residues. Germline lookup yields CDR1 SGHAT and CDR2 FQNNGV. Trimming removed 1 base from V and 5 bases from J, with 14 bases in between. The CDR3 DNA is TGTGCCAGCAGCTTAGGTGCACTAGATGAGGAGACCCAGTACTTC. Translating gives CASSLGALDEETQYF.

The genes are TRBV27 and TRBJ2-7, with D possibly matching TRBD1 (5 bases). There are 13 residues in the CDR3. With 6 bases removed from V and 2 bases from J, the gap between germline ends came to 11 bases. CDR1 is MNHEY and CDR2 is SMNVEV in the germline V gene (reference sequence). CDR3 sequence (DNA): TGTGCCAGCAGCGTGGGGCAGGCCTACGAGCAGTACGTC. Protein product: CASSVGQAYEQYV.

The gene calls are TRBV9 and TRBJ1-3, with a tentative D call TRBD1 (5 bases). This CDR3 is 15 amino acids long. In germline, CDR1 is SGDLS, CDR2 YYNGEE. V was clipped by 1 base and J by 3 bases, with 11 bases between them. The CDR3 bases are TGTGCCAGCAGCGTACAGGGAATAGGTGGAAACACCATATATTTT. Amino acid sequence: CASSVQGIGGNTIYF.

The rearrangement joins TRBV5-1 to TRBJ1-2, with 10 bases aligning to TRBD1. Trimming cost V 5 bases and J 5 bases; bases outside gene matches: 6. Germline CDR1 SGHRS, CDR2 YFSETQ. The CDR3 is 14 residues long. In DNA, the CDR3 is TGCGCCAGCAGTTCGACAGGGGGCGGTTATGGCTACACCTTC. Encoded protein: CASSSTGGGYGYTF.

The rearrangement links TRBV18 to TRBJ1-3; TRBD1 matches 9 bases. Germline V gene data show CDR1 as KGHSH and CDR2 as LQKENI. Trimming cost V 3 bases and J 3 bases; bases outside gene matches: 6. The CDR3 contains 16 residues. The CDR3 region has the DNA TGTGCCAGCTCACCGACCGGACAGGGGAGTGGAAACACCATATATTTT. It codes for CASSPTGQGSGNTIYF.

J is TRBJ2-7 and V is TRBV6-2 or TRBV6-3; TRBD1 matches at 9 bases. The CDR3 length is 16 residues. CDR1 and CDR2 from the germline V gene are MNHEY and SVGEGT. Unmatched junction bases numbered 8, after V lost 0 bases and J lost 5 bases. CDR3 amino acids: CASSYSRGQGRNEQYF. CDR3 sequence (DNA): TGTGCCAGCAGTTACTCGAGGGGACAGGGTCGCAACGAGCAGTACTTC.

The rearrangement joins TRBV4-3 to TRBJ1-5, with 8 bases matching TRBD1. CDR1 and CDR2 from the germline V gene are LGHNA and YSLEER. The V segment lost 5 bases and the J segment 6 bases; nucleotides outside the gene matches: 6. The CDR3 runs to 14 residues. CDR3 DNA: TGCGCCAGCAGCTTGAGTACAGGGGGTCAGCCCCAGCATTTT. It translates to CASSLSTGGQPQHF.

V gene TRBV28 combines with J gene TRBJ1-2; 11 bases line up with TRBD1. The CDR3 extends over 18 amino acids. The J segment lost 2 bases and the V segment lost 1 base, leaving 9 bases of the junction unmatched. The V gene's germline CDR1 is MDHEN and CDR2 SYDVKM. CDR3: CASSLFPPRDRGNYGYTF. The CDR3 coding sequence is TGTGCCAGCAGTTTATTCCCCCCCCGGGACAGGGGGAACTATGGCTACACCTTC.

This clone was seen only a few times. The chain is built from TRBV19 and TRBJ1-6; tentative D call: TRBD1 (6 bases). Trimming removed 1 base at V and 0 bases at J, with 7 bases between. The CDR3 runs to 16 residues. Germline V gene lookup returns CDR1 LNHDA and CDR2 SQIVND (reference sequence). The CDR3 spells CASSIGGGSYNSPLHF. In nucleotides, the CDR3 is TGTGCCAGTAGTATAGGAGGGGGCTCCTATAATTCACCCCTCCACTTT.

The chain recombines TRBV6-5 with TRBJ2-3, with 9 bases identical to TRBD1. From germline, CDR1 is MNHEY and CDR2 SVGAGI. Germline trimming cut 6 bases from V and 1 base from J; bases unmatched to any gene: 5. The CDR3 contains 15 residues. The CDR3 region has the DNA TGTGCCAGCAGACACGGACAGGGGCGCACAGATACGCAGTATTTT. This codes for CASRHGQGRTDTQYF.

The V and J genes are TRBV5-1 and TRBJ1-3; D gene unclear. CDR1 is SGHRS and CDR2 is YFSETQ in the germline V gene. The CDR3 loop spans 15 amino acids. V lost 2 bases, J lost 4 bases, and 13 bases lay in between. The CDR3 region is CASSFTPGNGNTIYF. DNA of the CDR3: TGCGCCAGCAGCTTTACCCCCGGGAACGGAAACACCATATATTTT.

V and J are TRBV3-1 (or the pseudogene TRBV3-2) and TRBJ1-6; perhaps TRBD1 as D (5 bases). Germline assignment: CDR1 LGHDT and CDR2 YNNKEL (reference sequence). The CDR3 extends over 14 amino acids. Between the trimmed V and J ends, which lost 3 bases and 8 bases, there was a span of 11 bases. Here the CDR3 reads CASSHLDRDSPLHF. The CDR3 DNA follows: TGTGCCAGCAGCCATCTTGACAGAGATTCACCCCTCCACTTT.